This TCR beta chain comes out of a study of T cell repertoires in ileal Crohn's disease. Findings of the study overall: Within the first postoperative year, endoscopy came at median approximately 6.7 months.

The ends lost 0 bases at V and 8 bases at J; junction bases unmatched: 5. Germline values: CDR1 SNHLY, CDR2 FYNNEI. The length of the CDR3 is 15 residues. A note on this clone: Its antigen is still unknown.

Assay used: immunoSEQ multiplex PCR; TCRdb lists only in-frame clones, some missing. Found here are tens of thousands of clones, roughly nine tenths of them singletons; the top ten hold about 2.1%. Time point reported: neoterminal ileum biopsy at postoperative endoscopy, about 6 months after surgery. V and J are TRBV2 and TRBJ1-2; 11 nucleotides align to TRBD1. The clonotype was recovered from an adult with Crohn's disease. Sequenced sample: ileal tissue. CDR3 region: CASSEAPGQGGGYTF. For the CDR3, the DNA is TGTGCCAGCAGTGAAGCACCGGGACAGGGGGGAGGCTACACCTTC.